The source of this T cell receptor beta chain is a study of identical twins. This clonotype came up a few times. Antigen unknown. TCRdb used MiXCR to reprocess the 5' RACE reads, holding one entry per CDR3 protein. The data contain some 790,000 distinct CDR3 sequences, around a sixth of them singletons. Regarding the study as a whole: Weaker excess twin sharing was observed in beta out-of-frame sequences. Cross-sectional statistical analysis was relied on for the conclusions, without the same donors being followed. Cord blood's abundant beta clonotypes had fewer insertions, unlike memory repertoires.

Trimming left V 7 bases short and J 4 bases short, with 13 bases between. The CDR3 totals 14 residues. Per germline, CDR1 ENHRY and CDR2 SYGVKD. These data also formed part of another study, on T cells expressing NK-cell markers.

J is TRBJ2-2 and V is TRBV10-3, with D uncertain. What was sequenced was PBMCs. The source is a woman aged 18-30 years in good health. CDR3 in amino acids: CAIIAVETTGELFF. The DNA of the CDR3 is TGTGCCATCATCGCGGTGGAAACCACCGGGGAGCTGTTTTTT.